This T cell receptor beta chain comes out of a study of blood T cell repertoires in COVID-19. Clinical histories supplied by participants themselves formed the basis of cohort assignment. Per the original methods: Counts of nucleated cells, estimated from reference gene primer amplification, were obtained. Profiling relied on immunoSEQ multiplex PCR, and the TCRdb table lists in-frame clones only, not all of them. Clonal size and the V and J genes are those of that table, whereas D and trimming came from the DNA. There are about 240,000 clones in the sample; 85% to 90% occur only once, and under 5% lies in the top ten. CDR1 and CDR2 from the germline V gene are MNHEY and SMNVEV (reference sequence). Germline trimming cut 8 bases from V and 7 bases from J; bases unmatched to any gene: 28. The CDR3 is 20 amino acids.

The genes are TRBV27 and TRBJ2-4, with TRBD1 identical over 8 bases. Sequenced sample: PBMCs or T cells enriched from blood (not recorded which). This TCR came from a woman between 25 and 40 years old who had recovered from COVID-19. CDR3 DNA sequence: TGTGCCAGCTCGACCCTCCTCCCGGGCCAGGGGGCGAAAGGGTATAACATTCAGTACTTC. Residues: CASSTLLPGQGAKGYNIQYF.